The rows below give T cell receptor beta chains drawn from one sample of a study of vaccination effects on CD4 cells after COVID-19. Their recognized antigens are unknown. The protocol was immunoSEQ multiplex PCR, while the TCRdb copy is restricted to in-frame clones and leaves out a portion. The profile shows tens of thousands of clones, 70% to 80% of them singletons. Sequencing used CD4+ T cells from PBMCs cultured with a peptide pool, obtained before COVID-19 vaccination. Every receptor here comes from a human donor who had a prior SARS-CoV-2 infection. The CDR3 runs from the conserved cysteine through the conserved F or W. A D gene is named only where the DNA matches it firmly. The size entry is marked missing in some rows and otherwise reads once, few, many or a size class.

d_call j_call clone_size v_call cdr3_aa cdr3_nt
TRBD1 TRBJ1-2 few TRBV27 CASSSAPGQGAGGYTF TGTGCCAGCAGTAGCGCGCCGGGACAGGGAGCTGGTGGCTACACCTTC
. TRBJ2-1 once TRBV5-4 CASSKKTVEGGEQFF TGTGCCAGCAGCAAAAAGACAGTGGAGGGTGGTGAGCAGTTCTTC
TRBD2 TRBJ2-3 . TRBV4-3 CASSQVAGSTDTQYF TGCGCCAGCAGCCAAGTAGCGGGAAGCACAGATACGCAGTATTTT
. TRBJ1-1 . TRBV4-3 CASSQVVRGTEAFF TGCGCCAGCAGCCAAGTTGTACGGGGGACTGAAGCTTTCTTT
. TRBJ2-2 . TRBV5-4 CASSHQKGGPGELFF TGTGCCAGCAGCCACCAAAAGGGGGGCCCCGGGGAGCTGTTTTTT
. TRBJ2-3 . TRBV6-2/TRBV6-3 CASSYVQSTDTQYF TGTGCCAGCAGTTACGTACAGAGCACAGATACGCAGTATTTT
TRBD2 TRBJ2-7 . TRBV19 CASSLRTSGRAGYEQYF TGTGCCAGTAGTCTAAGGACTAGCGGGAGGGCCGGATACGAGCAGTACTTC
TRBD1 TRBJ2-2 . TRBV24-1 CATSDAGTGGLTGELFF TGTGCCACCAGTGATGCCGGGACAGGGGGCTTGACCGGGGAGCTGTTTTTT
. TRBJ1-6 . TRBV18 CASSSSRQGNSPLHF TGTGCCAGCTCATCTAGCCGGCAGGGGAATTCACCCCTCCACTTT
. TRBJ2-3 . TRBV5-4 CASSLGGASGTDTQYF TGTGCCAGCAGCTTGGGAGGGGCTAGCGGCACAGATACGCAGTATTTT
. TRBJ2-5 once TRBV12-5 CASADRAGQTQYF TGTGCTAGTGCCGACAGAGCAGGTCAGACCCAGTACTTC
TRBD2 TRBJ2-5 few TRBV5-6 CASSLRLAAPETQYF TGTGCCAGCAGCTTGCGGCTAGCGGCCCCAGAGACCCAGTACTTC
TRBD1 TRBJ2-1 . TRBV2 CASSLGQGVYNEQFF TGTGCCAGCAGTTTGGGACAGGGTGTCTACAATGAGCAGTTCTTC
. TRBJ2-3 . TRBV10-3 CAISESGTDTQYF TGTGCCATCAGTGAGTCGGGCACAGATACGCAGTATTTT
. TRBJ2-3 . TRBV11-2 CASSLVLTDTQYF TGTGCCAGCAGCTTAGTTCTTACAGATACGCAGTATTTT
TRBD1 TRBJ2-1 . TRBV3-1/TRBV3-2 CASSQATGTGMDEQFF TGTGCCAGCAGCCAGGCAACCGGGACAGGGATGGATGAGCAGTTCTTC
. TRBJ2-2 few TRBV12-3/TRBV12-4 CASRRTETGELFF TGTGCCAGCAGACGGACAGAAACCGGGGAGCTGTTTTTT
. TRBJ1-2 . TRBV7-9 CASSLLPGNTYGYTF TGTGCCAGCAGCCTTCTTCCAGGCAATACCTATGGCTACACCTTC
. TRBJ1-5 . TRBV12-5 CASGHRPMGGASISQPQHF TGTGCTAGTGGTCACCGTCCTATGGGGGGGGCTAGTATAAGTCAGCCCCAGCATTTT
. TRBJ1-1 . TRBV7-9 CASKAGANTEAFF TGTGCCAGCAAGGCAGGGGCGAACACTGAAGCTTTCTTT
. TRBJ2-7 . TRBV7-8 CASSSRQATYEQYF TGTGCCAGCAGCTCGAGACAGGCTACCTACGAGCAGTACTTC